A single sample is the source of the 12 T cell receptor beta chains below, sequenced in a study of T cell responses to AZD1222 COVID-19 vaccine. Profiled with immunoSEQ multiplex PCR; TCRdb holds only in-frame clones, not every one. The table records about 90,000 clones, about 91% of them present only once. This material consisted of peripheral blood, taken 28 days after the second AZD1222 dose. These receptors were taken from an adult who received the AZD1222 COVID-19 vaccine.

The V gene is TRBV10-3, the J gene TRBJ1-1, with D maybe TRBD1 (6 bases). The germline gives CDR1 ENHRY, CDR2 SYGVKD. This CDR3 comprises 15 residues. The V end lost 4 bases, the J end lost 2 bases, and 14 bases lay between the germline ends. CDR3 bases: TGTGCCATCAGTGCTTTGAGGGACATTAACACTGAAGCTTTCTTT. Its protein is CAISALRDINTEAFF.

The gene calls are TRBV7-3 and TRBJ2-1; TRBD2 might be the D (5 bases). CDR1 is SGHTA, CDR2 FQGTGA, per germline. The ends were cut back, 5 bases at V and 0 bases at J, with 17 bases in the middle. CDR3 length: 17 residues. In nucleotides, the CDR3 is TGTGCCAGCAGCCCAGGCAGCGGAACTCCCTCCTACAATGAGCAGTTCTTC. Translating gives CASSPGSGTPSYNEQFF. The full variable domain, completed using reference TRBV7-3 and TRBJ2-1, is GAGVSQTPSNKVTEKGKYVELRCDPISGHTALYWYRQSLGQGPEFLIYFQGTGAADDSGLPNDRFFAVRPEGSVSTLKIQRTERGDSAVYLCASSPGSGTPSYNEQFFGPGTRLTVL.

The chain links TRBV9 to TRBJ2-5; D might be TRBD2 (6 bases). V was clipped by 0 bases and J by 2 bases, with 11 bases between them. CDR1 is SGDLS and CDR2 is YYNGEE in the germline V gene. The CDR3 has 15 residues. Written as DNA, the CDR3 is TGTGCCAGCAGCGTAGGGACTACCTGGCAAGAGACCCAGTACTTC. Amino acid sequence: CASSVGTTWQETQYF.

This clone was seen a handful of times. This chain joins TRBV11-1 and TRBJ1-1; no reliable D call. This CDR3 region has 12 residues. Germline V gene lookup returns CDR1 SGHAT and CDR2 FQDESV (reference sequence). Trimming pared 10 bases from V and 8 bases from J, leaving 17 bases between. The CDR3 region has the DNA TGTGCCAATGGTCGGGGAGACGGGGAAGCTTTCTTT. The encoded protein is CANGRGDGEAFF.

This clone was found once. The rearrangement joins TRBV5-6 to TRBJ1-2; weak D call: TRBD1 (6 bases). The V end lost 3 bases, the J end lost 1 base, and 10 bases lay between the germline ends. The CDR3 contains 14 residues. Per the germline V gene, CDR1 is SGHDT and CDR2 is YYEEEE. The CDR3 DNA reads as TGTGCCAGCAGCTCGACAGGCCTTAACTATGGCTACACCTTC. Translation gives CASSSTGLNYGYTF. The full variable domain, rest sourced from reference TRBV5-6 and TRBJ1-2, is DAGVTQSPTHLIKTRGQQVTLRCSPKSGHDTVSWYQQALGQGPQFIFQYYEEEERQRGNFPDRFSGHQFPNYSSELNVNALLLGDSALYLCASSSTGLNYGYTFGSGTRLTVV.

The chain links TRBV5-4 to TRBJ2-5; D gene unclear. The germline V and J ends were trimmed by 4 bases and 4 bases, with 8 bases remaining between them. The CDR3 totals 12 residues. Germline V gene lookup returns CDR1 SGHNT and CDR2 YYREEE (reference sequence). The CDR3 region has the DNA TGTGCCAGCAGCCTGCCGGGAGAGACCCAGTACTTC. Translation: CASSLPGETQYF.

The rearrangement joins TRBV2 to TRBJ2-7; D gene uncertain. The germline gives CDR1 SNHLY, CDR2 FYNNEI. The CDR3 consists of 13 residues. The ends were cut back, 6 bases at V and 3 bases at J, with 12 bases in the middle. CDR3 region: CASSVIEDYEQYF. DNA of the CDR3: TGTGCCAGCAGCGTTATCGAGGACTACGAGCAGTACTTC.

This chain connects TRBV9 to TRBJ1-1; tentatively, D is TRBD1 (6 bases). The ends were cut back, 5 bases at V and 14 bases at J, with 19 bases in the middle. The CDR3 is 12 residues long. The germline V gene encodes CDR1 SGDLS and CDR2 YYNGEE. The CDR3 DNA follows: TGTGCCAGCAGTTCGATTGAGGGGGGGTCCTTCTTT. Its translation is CASSSIEGGSFF.

The chain uses TRBV27 and TRBJ2-1; 10 positions match TRBD2. Trimming at V came to 5 bases and at J to 2 bases, leaving 3 bases not matched to a gene. This CDR3 region has 15 residues. Germline CDR1 is MNHEY and CDR2 is SMNVEV (reference sequence). CDR3 nucleotide sequence: TGTGCCAGCAGTCCTCTAGCGGGGGCCTACAATGAGCAGTTCTTC. Its translation: CASSPLAGAYNEQFF.

The chain uses TRBV5-4 and TRBJ2-1, with D possibly TRBD1 on 6 matching bases. Germline V gene lookup returns CDR1 SGHNT and CDR2 YYREEE (reference sequence). Trimming removed 7 bases from V and 8 bases from J, with 16 bases in between. The CDR3 is made up of 13 amino acids. CDR3 loop: CASGGNTQYEQFF. CDR3 nucleotides: TGTGCCAGCGGGGGCAATACCCAGTATGAGCAGTTCTTC.

This clone was detected a few times. This chain links TRBV11-1 with TRBJ1-1; D possibly corresponds to TRBD1 (5 bases). This CDR3 region has 15 residues. Germline lookup yields CDR1 SGHAT and CDR2 FQDESV (reference sequence). V dropped 5 bases and J dropped 5 bases, with 18 bases sitting between them. This chain's CDR3 is CASSRLWGKGTEAFF. The CDR3 nucleotides are TGTGCCAGCAGCCGACTTTGGGGGAAGGGGACTGAAGCTTTCTTT.

The V call is TRBV19, the J call TRBJ1-2; TRBD1 matches 10 bases. The germline V gene has CDR1 LNHDA and CDR2 SQIVND (reference sequence). V shed 9 bases and J 2 bases; nucleotides not matched to a gene: 15. The CDR3 has 17 amino acids. This CDR3 reads CASLGTGVPALNYGYTF. CDR3 bases: TGTGCCAGCTTGGGGACAGGGGTCCCCGCCTTAAACTATGGCTACACCTTC.